This entry is about one T cell receptor beta chain. These data belong to a study of blood T cell repertoires in COVID-19. Study overall: From the United States, Italy and Spain came samples of acute and convalescent COVID-19. Nucleic acid was either cDNA or gDNA, and it came from T cells, B-cell-depleted T cells, or PBMCs.

Original analysis: Counts of nucleated cells, estimated from reference gene primer amplification, were obtained. Produced via immunoSEQ multiplex PCR; TCRdb's table is partial and in-frame only. That table gives V, J and clone size, and the DNA gave D and trimming. This sample has 250,000 to 300,000 clones; approximately 90% occur once, and the top ten carry just under 6.5%. Germline assignment: CDR1 SGHAT and CDR2 FQNNGV. The CDR3 has 14 residues. Trimming removed 2 bases from V and 0 bases from J, with 8 bases in between. The sequence came from a woman between 45 and 65 years old with COVID-19, enrolled during active disease. V gene TRBV11-2 combines with J gene TRBJ2-7; D not resolved. The sample was peripheral blood. CDR3 sequence (DNA): TGTGCCAGCAGCTTAACGGTATTCTCCTACGAGCAGTACTTC. It encodes CASSLTVFSYEQYF.